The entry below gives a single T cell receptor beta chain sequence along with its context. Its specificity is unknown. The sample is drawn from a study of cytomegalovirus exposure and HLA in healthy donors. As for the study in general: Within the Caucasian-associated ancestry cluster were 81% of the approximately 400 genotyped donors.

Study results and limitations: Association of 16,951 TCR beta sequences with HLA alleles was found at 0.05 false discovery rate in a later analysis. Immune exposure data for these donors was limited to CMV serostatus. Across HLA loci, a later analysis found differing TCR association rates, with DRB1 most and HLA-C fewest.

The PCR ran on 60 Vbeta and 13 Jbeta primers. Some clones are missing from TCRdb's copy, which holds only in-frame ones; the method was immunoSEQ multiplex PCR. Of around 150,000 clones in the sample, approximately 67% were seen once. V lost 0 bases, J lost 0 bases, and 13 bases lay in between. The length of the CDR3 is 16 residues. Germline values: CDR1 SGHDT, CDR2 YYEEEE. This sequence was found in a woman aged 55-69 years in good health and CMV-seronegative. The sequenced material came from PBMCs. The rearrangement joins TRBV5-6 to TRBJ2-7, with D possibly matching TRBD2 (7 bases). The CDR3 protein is CASSLVAGAYSYEQYF. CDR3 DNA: TGTGCCAGCAGCTTGGTGGCGGGGGCCTACTCCTACGAGCAGTACTTC.